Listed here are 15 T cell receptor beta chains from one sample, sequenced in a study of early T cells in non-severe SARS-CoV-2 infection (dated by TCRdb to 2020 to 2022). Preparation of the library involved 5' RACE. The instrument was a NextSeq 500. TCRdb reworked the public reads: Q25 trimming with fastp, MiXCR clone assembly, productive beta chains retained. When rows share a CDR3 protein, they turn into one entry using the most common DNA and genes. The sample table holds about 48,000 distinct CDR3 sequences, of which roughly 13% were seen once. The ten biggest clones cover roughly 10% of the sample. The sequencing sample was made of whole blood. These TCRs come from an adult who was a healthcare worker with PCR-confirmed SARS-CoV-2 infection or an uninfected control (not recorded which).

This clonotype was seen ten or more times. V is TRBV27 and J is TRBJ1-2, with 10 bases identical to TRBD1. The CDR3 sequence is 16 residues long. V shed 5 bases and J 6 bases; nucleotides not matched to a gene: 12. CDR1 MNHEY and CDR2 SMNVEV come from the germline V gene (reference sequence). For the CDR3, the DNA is TGTGCCAGCAGTCAAAGACAGGGGGCGCTGAAAAATGGCTACACCTTC. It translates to CASSQRQGALKNGYTF.

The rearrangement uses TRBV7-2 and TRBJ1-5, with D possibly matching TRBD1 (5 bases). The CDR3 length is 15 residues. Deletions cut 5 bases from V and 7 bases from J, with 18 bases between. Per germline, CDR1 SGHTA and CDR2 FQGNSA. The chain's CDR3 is CASSRRTGVGQPQHF. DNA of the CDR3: TGTGCCAGCAGCCGAAGGACGGGGGTGGGGCAGCCCCAGCATTTT.

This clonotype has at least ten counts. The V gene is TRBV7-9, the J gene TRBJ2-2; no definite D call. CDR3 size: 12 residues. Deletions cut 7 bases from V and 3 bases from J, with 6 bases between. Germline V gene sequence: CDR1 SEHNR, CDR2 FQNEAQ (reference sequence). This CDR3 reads CASNGDTGELFF. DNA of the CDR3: TGTGCCAGCAATGGGGACACCGGGGAGCTGTTTTTT. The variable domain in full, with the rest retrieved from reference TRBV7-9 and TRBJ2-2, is DTGVSQNPRHKITKRGQNVTFRCDPISEHNRLYWYRQTLGQGPEFLTYFQNEAQLEKSRLLSDRFSAERPKGSFSTLEIQRTEQGDSAMYLCASNGDTGELFFGEGSRLTVL.

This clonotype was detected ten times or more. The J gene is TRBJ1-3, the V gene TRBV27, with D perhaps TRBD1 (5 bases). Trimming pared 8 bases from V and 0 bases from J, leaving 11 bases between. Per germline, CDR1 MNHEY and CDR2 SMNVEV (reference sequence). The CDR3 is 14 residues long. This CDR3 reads CASAGVSSGNTIYF. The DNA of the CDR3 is TGTGCCAGCGCGGGGGTGAGCTCTGGAAACACCATATATTTT.

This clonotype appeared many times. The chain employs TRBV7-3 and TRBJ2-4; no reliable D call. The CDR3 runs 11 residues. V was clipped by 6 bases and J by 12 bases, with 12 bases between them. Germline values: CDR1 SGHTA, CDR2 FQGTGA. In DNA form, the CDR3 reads TGTGCCAGCAGTCAAAAAGGGTCTCAGTACTTC. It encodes CASSQKGSQYF.

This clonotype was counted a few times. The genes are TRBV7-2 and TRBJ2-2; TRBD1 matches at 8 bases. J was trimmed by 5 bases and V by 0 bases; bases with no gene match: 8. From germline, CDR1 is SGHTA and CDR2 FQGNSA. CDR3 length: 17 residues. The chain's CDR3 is CASSLAQGAGRTGELFF. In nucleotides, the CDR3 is TGTGCCAGCAGCTTAGCCCAGGGGGCGGGTCGGACCGGGGAGCTGTTTTTT.

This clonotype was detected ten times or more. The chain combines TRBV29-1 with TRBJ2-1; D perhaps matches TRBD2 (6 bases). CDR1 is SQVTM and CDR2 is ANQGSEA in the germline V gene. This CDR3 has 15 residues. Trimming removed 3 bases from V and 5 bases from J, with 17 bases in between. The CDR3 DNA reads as TGCAGCGTTGAGGGCGGGACCGTTAGCGACAATGAGCAGTTCTTC. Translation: CSVEGGTVSDNEQFF.

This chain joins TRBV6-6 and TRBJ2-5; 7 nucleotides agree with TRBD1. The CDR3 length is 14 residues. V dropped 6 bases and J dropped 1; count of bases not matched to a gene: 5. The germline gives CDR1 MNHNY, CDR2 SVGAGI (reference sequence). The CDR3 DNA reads TGTGCCAGCAGAAGCCGGGACAGCCAAGAGACCCAGTACTTC. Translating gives CASRSRDSQETQYF.

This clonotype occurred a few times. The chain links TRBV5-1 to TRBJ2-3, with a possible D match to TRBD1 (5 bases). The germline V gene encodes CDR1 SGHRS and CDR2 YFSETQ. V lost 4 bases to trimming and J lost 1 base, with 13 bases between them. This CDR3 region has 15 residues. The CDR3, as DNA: TGCGCCAGCAGCCCCCACACAGGACGCACAGATACGCAGTATTTT. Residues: CASSPHTGRTDTQYF.

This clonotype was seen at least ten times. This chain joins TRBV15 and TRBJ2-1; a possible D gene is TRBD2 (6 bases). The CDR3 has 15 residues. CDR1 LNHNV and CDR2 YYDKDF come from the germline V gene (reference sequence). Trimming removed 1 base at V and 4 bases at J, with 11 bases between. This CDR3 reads CATSRAEGRYNEQFF. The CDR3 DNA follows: TGTGCCACCAGCAGAGCGGAGGGCCGGTACAATGAGCAGTTCTTC.

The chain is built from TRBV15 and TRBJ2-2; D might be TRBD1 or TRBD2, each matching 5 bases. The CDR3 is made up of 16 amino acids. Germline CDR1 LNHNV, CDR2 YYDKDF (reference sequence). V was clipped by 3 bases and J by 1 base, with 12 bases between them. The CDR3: CATSSTQGRNTGELFF. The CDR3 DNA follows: TGTGCCACCAGCAGCACGCAGGGACGGAACACCGGGGAGCTGTTTTTT.

CDR3 protein: CAWSVGGWMLAEIPEQFF. As DNA, the CDR3 is TGTGCCTGGAGTGTAGGCGGGTGGATGCTAGCGGAGATCCCTGAGCAGTTCTTC. V is TRBV30 and J is TRBJ2-1; 7 bases match TRBD2. The ends lost 0 bases at V and 9 bases at J; junction bases unmatched: 20. The CDR3 loop spans 18 amino acids. The germline CDR1 and CDR2 sequences are GTSNPN and SVGIG (reference sequence).

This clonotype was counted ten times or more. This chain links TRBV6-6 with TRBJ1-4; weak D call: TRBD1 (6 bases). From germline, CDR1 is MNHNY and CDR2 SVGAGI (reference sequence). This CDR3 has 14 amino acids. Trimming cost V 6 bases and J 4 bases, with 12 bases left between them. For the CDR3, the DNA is TGTGCCAGCAGCTTGGACAGCTATAATGAAAAACTGTTTTTT. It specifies CASSLDSYNEKLFF.

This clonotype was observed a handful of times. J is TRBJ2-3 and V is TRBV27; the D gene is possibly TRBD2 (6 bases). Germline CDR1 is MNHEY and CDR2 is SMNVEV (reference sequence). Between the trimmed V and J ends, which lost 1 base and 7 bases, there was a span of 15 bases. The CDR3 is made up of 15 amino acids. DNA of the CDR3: TGTGCCAGCAGTTTATATATTGGAGGGCGTTATACGCAGTATTTT. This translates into CASSLYIGGRYTQYF.

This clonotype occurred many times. For the CDR3, the DNA is TGTGCCAGCAGCTTAGCTCGGACAGGCAATCAGCCCCAGCATTTT. Its translation is CASSLARTGNQPQHF. The chain recombines TRBV7-2 with TRBJ1-5; possible D gene TRBD1, 6 bases. The germline V gene has CDR1 SGHTA and CDR2 FQGNSA. The CDR3 runs to 15 residues. V lost 0 bases and J 2 bases, leaving 8 bases between the germline ends.